This T cell receptor (beta chain) was sequenced during a study of T cell changes during pregnancy in multiple sclerosis. Profiled with immunoSEQ multiplex PCR; TCRdb holds only in-frame clones, not every one. Of around 61,000 clones listed, about nine tenths are singletons. Trimming took 7 bases from V and 4 from J; bases not matched to a gene: 9. The CDR3 runs to 14 residues. The chain couples TRBV23-1 to TRBJ2-7; 8 positions agree with TRBD1. TRBV23-1 qualifies as an ORF whose function is uncertain. The clonotype was recovered from a female donor in good health, enrolled as a control in a pregnancy study. This sample comprised peripheral blood, obtained in the first trimester of pregnancy. The CDR3 DNA reads as TGCGCCAGCACGCAGGGGGCTAGCCCGTACGAGCAGTACTTC. This codes for CASTQGASPYEQYF.